Each of the 10 T cell receptor beta chains below was sequenced from the same sample in a study of T cells in Graves' hyperthyroidism and ophthalmopathy. The source material, RNA transcripts, was used to amplify TCR beta CDR3 regions. HTBI primers drove first-round RT-PCR of the TCR CDR3. TCRdb itself ran the multiplex PCR reads through MiXCR, one entry per CDR3 protein. The sample includes approximately 400,000 distinct CDR3 sequences, approximately 15% of them seen just once. Sequenced: blood. These receptors all stem from a woman aged 60-75 years with Graves' hyperthyroidism.

This clonotype was seen many times. This sequence joins TRBV6-1 and TRBJ2-3, with D perhaps matching TRBD1 (7 bases). Germline CDR1 MNHNS, CDR2 SASEGT. Trimming removed 8 bases from V and 4 bases from J, with 19 bases in between. The CDR3 has 15 amino acids. CDR3 amino acids: CASLINWRGPDTQYF. For the CDR3, the DNA is TGTGCCAGCCTCATCAATTGGAGGGGGCCAGATACGCAGTATTTT.

This clonotype was observed at least ten times. The CDR3 nucleotides read TGTGCCAGCAGTGTCTTGGGGGCCCTAAGGAACACTGAAGCTTTCTTT. Translating it yields CASSVLGALRNTEAFF. The V call is TRBV2, the J call TRBJ1-1; D is possibly TRBD1 (6 bases). Germline lookup yields CDR1 SNHLY and CDR2 FYNNEI. V was cut by 4 bases and J by 1 base, with 16 bases left in between. The CDR3 is 16 residues long.

This clonotype was seen only a few times. The rearrangement joins TRBV15 to TRBJ2-7, with a weak D call TRBD1 (8 bases). V was trimmed by 3 bases and J by 1 base, leaving 19 bases between them. The CDR3 consists of 17 residues. Per germline, CDR1 LNHNV and CDR2 YYDKDF (reference sequence). The CDR3 loop reads CATSRGGGTGTSYEQYF. CDR3 DNA sequence: TGTGCCACCAGCAGGGGGGGGGGGACAGGTACTTCCTACGAGCAGTACTTC. The full variable domain, rest sourced from reference TRBV15 and TRBJ2-7, is DAMVIQNPRYQVTQFGKPVTLSCSQTLNHNVMYWYQQKSSQAPKLLFHYYDKDFNNEADTPDNFQSRRPNTSFCFLDIRSPGLGDTAMYLCATSRGGGTGTSYEQYFGPGTRLTVT.

In its sample, this clonotype was seen a few times. This chain links TRBV3-1 with TRBJ2-2; D remains ambiguous. Between the trimmed V and J ends, which lost 6 bases and 3 bases, there was a span of 23 bases. In germline, CDR1 is LGHDT, CDR2 YNNKEL (reference sequence). This CDR3 comprises 18 residues. CDR3 protein: CASRIVEVLDRDTGELFF. In DNA form, the CDR3 reads TGTGCCAGCAGGATAGTAGAAGTTTTAGACCGGGACACCGGGGAGCTGTTTTTT.

Worth noting for this clonotype: Relative to the germline gene, one junction end is altered; a read error may explain this. V gene TRBV5-6 combines with J gene TRBJ1-5, with D possibly being TRBD1 (5 bases). This CDR3 contains 14 residues. Germline CDR1 is SGHDT and CDR2 is YYEEEE. The CDR3 spells CANSLMQGNQPQHF. The CDR3 nucleotides read TGTGCCAACAGCTTGATGCAGGGAAATCAGCCCCAGCATTTT.

This clonotype has ten or more counts. V and J are TRBV12-3 or TRBV12-4 and TRBJ2-5; 9 bases map to TRBD1. The V gene end was trimmed by 5 bases and the J gene end by 3 bases; junction bases not matched to a gene: 13. The length of the CDR3 is 17 residues. The CDR3 DNA is TGTGCCAGCAGTACCCGGGGACAGGGTGTAGTGAAAGAGACCCAGTACTTC. This encodes CASSTRGQGVVKETQYF.

With respect to this clonotype: An end of the junction does not agree with germline; a read error may underlie this. V gene TRBV4-1 combines with J gene TRBJ2-1; D is undetermined. The CDR3 is made up of 14 amino acids. CDR1 and CDR2 from the germline V gene are MGHRA and YSYEKL. The CDR3 protein is CSSSQDLAPGEQFF. CDR3 in DNA: TGCTCCAGCAGCCAAGATCTTGCCCCAGGTGAGCAGTTCTTC.

This sequence joins TRBV19 and TRBJ2-7; possibly TRBD1 for D (5 bases). The CDR3 runs 15 residues. CDR1 LNHDA and CDR2 SQIVND come from the germline V gene (reference sequence). Deletions cut 6 bases from V and 0 bases from J, with 15 bases between. The CDR3 reads CASRRGGSSSYEQYF. In nucleotides, the CDR3 is TGTGCCAGTAGAAGGGGTGGTAGTAGCTCCTACGAGCAGTACTTC.

V gene TRBV19 combines with J gene TRBJ1-5; no reliable D call. V was cut by 3 bases and J by 4 bases, with 10 bases left in between. CDR1 is LNHDA and CDR2 is SQIVND in the germline V gene (reference sequence). The CDR3 is 14 residues long. CDR3 DNA sequence: TGTGCCAGTAGTATCCCTCTAGGGAATCAGCCCCAGCATTTT. Translating gives CASSIPLGNQPQHF.

This clonotype was counted many times. The V and J genes are TRBV12-3 or TRBV12-4 and TRBJ2-1; D unclear. This CDR3 comprises 11 residues. V was cut by 5 bases and J by 8 bases, with 7 bases left in between. The CDR3 spells CASSAFDEQFF. In nucleotides, the CDR3 is TGTGCCAGCAGTGCCTTCGATGAGCAGTTCTTC.